This T cell receptor beta chain was recovered during a study of neurological immune-mediated disorders. Points from the study as a whole: None of the CDR3 amino acid sequences of expanded clones recurred across subjects, suggesting private repertoires in all groups.

The method for making cDNA was 5'RACE, and it used 10-nucleotide random UMIs. Per sequencing run, 15-18 subjects together gave over 190 million TCR-beta sequences. MiXCR, applied by TCRdb to the 5' RACE reads, yields one record per CDR3 protein. The sample has about 50,000 distinct CDR3 sequences, 10% seen once. Trimming cost V 4 bases and J 6 bases; bases outside gene matches: 7. The CDR3 is made up of 15 amino acids. Looked up from germline, CDR1 is SNHLY and CDR2 is FYNNEI. At least ten counts were recorded for this clonotype. Its antigen is undetermined. This clonotype was sampled from an older man with HTLV-1-associated myelopathy (HAM/TSP). The chain combines TRBV2 with TRBJ2-7; 12 nucleotides line up with TRBD2. What was sequenced was PBMCs. This CDR3 is CASSAETSGSIEQYF. The CDR3 nucleotides are TGTGCCAGCAGTGCCGAGACTAGCGGGAGTATCGAGCAGTACTTC.